This T cell receptor (beta chain) was recovered during a study of shared clonotypes between healthy human individuals. Study-wide context: Aged between 18 and 49, the donors were a couple of women and three men. Findings and caveats of the study: Naive CD4 clonotypes overlapped across a handful of donors at roughly 5%. Larger estimated richness was generally recorded for naive subsets relative to memory subsets.

The assay was immunoSEQ multiplex PCR, and TCRdb's table has in-frame clones only and misses some. Here the sample spans 700,000 to 950,000 clones, approximately 96% being singletons. As concerns this clone: Its specificity is unknown.

Terminally differentiated effector memory CD45RA+ cells were left out of the naive CD8 fraction, which was CD45RO-negative and positively selected for CCR7. Per germline, CDR1 SEHNR and CDR2 FQNEAQ (reference sequence). This CDR3 has 15 residues. Trimming left V 3 bases short and J 6 bases short, with 16 bases between. The clonotype originates from a man aged 25 to 40 in good health. The sequenced material came from naive CD8+ T cells sorted from blood. The chain employs TRBV7-9 and TRBJ2-3; D is possibly TRBD1 (6 bases). The chain's CDR3 is CASSFPTGLGDTQYF. The CDR3 DNA is TGTGCCAGCAGCTTTCCAACAGGGTTAGGGGATACGCAGTATTTT.